The rows below give T cell receptor beta chains drawn from one sample of a study of shared clonotypes between healthy human individuals. Clones were read by immunoSEQ multiplex PCR, and TCRdb kept only the in-frame ones, dropping some. This sample has some 2,100,000 clones, with roughly 95% found just once. Sample: naive CD4+ T cells sorted from blood. The source of these receptors is a man aged 18 to 30 in good health. The CDR3 runs from the conserved cysteine through the conserved F or W. D genes are given only for firm matches. Not all rows give a size; the values are once, few, many and, for expanded clones, a class.

J: TRBJ2-2; V: TRBV5-1; size: -; D: TRBD1; DNA: TGCGCCAGCAGCTTGGTTCGGACAGGGAACACCGGGGAGCTGTTTTTT; CDR3: CASSLVRTGNTGELFF
J: TRBJ1-4; V: TRBV15; size: -; D: -; DNA: TGTGCCACCAGCCCTCCGGCTATACTCAATGAAAAACTGTTTTTT; CDR3: CATSPPAILNEKLFF
J: TRBJ1-2; V: TRBV6-1; size: -; D: TRBD1; DNA: TGTGCCAGCAGTTCCGACAGGGGCTATGGCTACACCTTC; CDR3: CASSSDRGYGYTF
J: TRBJ1-5; V: TRBV6-7; size: -; D: -; DNA: TGTGCCAGCAGTGGTCGCAATCAGCCCCAGCATTTT; CDR3: CASSGRNQPQHF
J: TRBJ1-1; V: TRBV5-1; size: -; D: TRBD1; DNA: TGCGCCAGCAGCCGAGGGGACAGGACCCTGAACACTGAAGCTTTCTTT; CDR3: CASSRGDRTLNTEAFF
J: TRBJ1-2; V: TRBV7-9; size: -; D: TRBD1; DNA: TGTGCCAGCAGCCGCCTCCGGGACAGGGACTATGGCTACACCTTC; CDR3: CASSRLRDRDYGYTF
J: TRBJ1-6; V: TRBV6-5; size: -; D: -; DNA: TGTGCCAGCAGCCCCGGGGGTCAGGGAGGATCACCCCTCCACTTT; CDR3: CASSPGGQGGSPLHF
J: TRBJ2-7; V: TRBV19; size: -; D: -; DNA: TGTGCCAGTAGGGGGGCCTCCGTAGGCGACGAGCAGTACTTC; CDR3: CASRGASVGDEQYF
J: TRBJ2-7; V: TRBV15; size: -; D: -; DNA: TGTGCCACCAGCAGACCGACAGGCCTCTACGAGCAGTACTTC; CDR3: CATSRPTGLYEQYF
J: TRBJ2-1; V: TRBV4-1; size: -; D: -; DNA: TGCGCCAGCAGCCAAGCAAGCGTCCAGGATGAGCAGTTCTTC; CDR3: CASSQASVQDEQFF
J: TRBJ1-1; V: TRBV30; size: -; D: -; DNA: TGTGCCTGGAATCTACCGGCGGGCACTGAAGCTTTCTTT; CDR3: CAWNLPAGTEAFF
J: TRBJ2-5; V: TRBV5-1; size: -; D: -; DNA: TGCGCCAGCAGCTTTTCAGGACAGAAAGAGACCCAGTACTTC; CDR3: CASSFSGQKETQYF
J: TRBJ1-2; V: TRBV19; size: -; D: -; DNA: TGTGCCAGTAGGTCTGAGACAGTCCTATATGGCTACACCTTC; CDR3: CASRSETVLYGYTF
J: TRBJ1-6; V: TRBV5-1; size: few; D: TRBD1; DNA: TGCGCCAGCAGCTTCACAGGGGATAATTCACCCCTCCACTTT; CDR3: CASSFTGDNSPLHF
J: TRBJ2-1; V: TRBV5-1; size: -; D: -; DNA: TGCGCCAGCAGCTTGGGGGACAGCGGGGTTTACAATGAGCAGTTCTTC; CDR3: CASSLGDSGVYNEQFF
J: TRBJ2-3; V: TRBV5-6; size: -; D: TRBD2; DNA: TGTGCCAGCAGCTTGGGGCTAGCGGGGGGCGTCGCAGATACGCAGTATTTT; CDR3: CASSLGLAGGVADTQYF
J: TRBJ2-7; V: TRBV2; size: -; D: TRBD1; DNA: TGTGCCAGCAAAACCCGGACAGGGACTTCCTACGAGCAGTACTTC; CDR3: CASKTRTGTSYEQYF
J: TRBJ2-3; V: TRBV5-6; size: -; D: TRBD1; DNA: TGTGCCAGCAGCTTGGAACAGGGGGCAGATACGCAGTATTTT; CDR3: CASSLEQGADTQYF
J: TRBJ2-3; V: TRBV19; size: once; D: TRBD2; DNA: TGTGCCAGCAGGACTAGTGGCACAGATACGCAGTATTTT; CDR3: CASRTSGTDTQYF
J: TRBJ2-7; V: TRBV11-2; size: -; D: TRBD2; DNA: TGTGCCAGCAGCGATCCGGGGCGGGGGGCTTCCTACGAGCAGTACTTC; CDR3: CASSDPGRGASYEQYF
J: TRBJ2-2; V: TRBV7-8; size: -; D: -; DNA: TGTGCCAGCAGCTTACTAGGCGGGGAGCTGTTTTTT; CDR3: CASSLLGGELFF
J: TRBJ2-5; V: TRBV5-1; size: once; D: -; DNA: TGCGCCAGCAAAAGTGGGCCCGGGTACCAAGAGACCCAGTACTTC; CDR3: CASKSGPGYQETQYF
J: TRBJ2-1; V: TRBV6-1; size: -; D: -; DNA: TGTGCCAGCAGCCCCCCCTACAATGAGCAGTTCTTC; CDR3: CASSPPYNEQFF
J: TRBJ1-3; V: TRBV5-1; size: -; D: -; DNA: TGCGCCAGCAGCTTGGCCAGGCAGGACTCTGGAAACACCATATATTTT; CDR3: CASSLARQDSGNTIYF
J: TRBJ2-1; V: TRBV5-1; size: -; D: -; DNA: TGCGCCAGCAGTGTGGGTGTAGGTCTTGATGAGCAGTTCTTC; CDR3: CASSVGVGLDEQFF
J: TRBJ2-6; V: TRBV10-3; size: -; D: TRBD1; DNA: TGTGCCATCAGCCAGGGGGCTCTCTCTGGGGCCAACGTCCTGACTTTC; CDR3: CAISQGALSGANVLTF
J: TRBJ2-7; V: TRBV2; size: -; D: TRBD1; DNA: TGTGCCAGCAGGTTTCTCACAGGGGGCGACGAGCAGTACTTC; CDR3: CASRFLTGGDEQYF
J: TRBJ1-2; V: TRBV10-3; size: -; D: TRBD1; DNA: TGTGCCATCAGTGGCGGGACAGCCTCTTATGGCTACACCTTC; CDR3: CAISGGTASYGYTF
J: TRBJ2-1; V: TRBV10-3; size: -; D: TRBD2; DNA: TGTGCCACTACCCAGCCTGGGACTAGCGTCCCCCATGAGCAGTTCTTC; CDR3: CATTQPGTSVPHEQFF
J: TRBJ1-5; V: TRBV28; size: -; D: -; DNA: TGTGCCAGCAGTTTAGGGACGGGGGGCAATCAGCCCCAGCATTTT; CDR3: CASSLGTGGNQPQHF
J: TRBJ1-4; V: TRBV2; size: once; D: TRBD1; DNA: TGTGCCAGCAGTCGAGCAGGGACAGGGGAAAATGAAAAACTGTTTTTT; CDR3: CASSRAGTGENEKLFF
J: TRBJ2-7; V: TRBV5-1; size: -; D: -; DNA: TGCGCCAGCAGCGACAGCCTGTTCTACGAGCAGTACTTC; CDR3: CASSDSLFYEQYF
J: TRBJ2-7; V: TRBV6-5; size: -; D: -; DNA: TGTGCCAGCAGACCCGAAGACAGGGAGGGAATCGAGCAGTACTTC; CDR3: CASRPEDREGIEQYF
J: TRBJ2-7; V: TRBV5-1; size: -; D: -; DNA: TGCGCCAGCAGCTTGTATCCGGACAACTACGAGCAGTACTTC; CDR3: CASSLYPDNYEQYF
J: TRBJ1-2; V: TRBV19; size: -; D: TRBD1; DNA: TGTGCCAGTACCGTCATCCCAGAGCCTAGCTTGACAGGGGAAGGGGGAGGCTACACCTTC; CDR3: CASTVIPEPSLTGEGGGYTF
J: TRBJ1-1; V: TRBV27; size: -; D: -; DNA: TGTGCCAGCAGCCTCGGGTTCGGGGCACGAGGTGAAGCTTTCTTT; CDR3: CASSLGFGARGEAFF
J: TRBJ1-3; V: TRBV5-6; size: once; D: -; DNA: TGTGCCAGCAGCTTGGCTGGCGGTAACTCTGGAAACACCATATATTTT; CDR3: CASSLAGGNSGNTIYF
J: TRBJ1-4; V: TRBV18; size: -; D: -; DNA: TGTGCCAGCTCACCGACGCAGGTCGAAAAACTGTTTTTT; CDR3: CASSPTQVEKLFF
J: TRBJ2-2; V: TRBV5-1; size: -; D: -; DNA: TGCGCCAGCAGCTTAGGGGGAACGAACACCGGGGAGCTGTTTTTT; CDR3: CASSLGGTNTGELFF
J: TRBJ2-7; V: TRBV25-1; size: -; D: -; DNA: TGTGCCAGCAGTCAACCATCCGCCTACGAGCAGTACTTC; CDR3: CASSQPSAYEQYF
J: TRBJ1-4; V: TRBV5-1; size: -; D: -; DNA: TGCGCCAGCAGCTTGGGGGGACCCGGGAGTGAAAAACTGTTTTTT; CDR3: CASSLGGPGSEKLFF
J: TRBJ1-2; V: TRBV6-5; size: -; D: TRBD1; DNA: TGTGCCAGCAGAGGGACAGGGAAGGATGGCTACACCTTC; CDR3: CASRGTGKDGYTF
J: TRBJ1-5; V: TRBV2; size: -; D: TRBD1; DNA: TGTGCCAGCAGGGGACAGAGTAGATATCAGCCCCAGCATTTT; CDR3: CASRGQSRYQPQHF
J: TRBJ2-7; V: TRBV4-3; size: -; D: -; DNA: TGCGCCAGCAGCCTCTATGCAGGGGACTACGAGCAGTACTTC; CDR3: CASSLYAGDYEQYF
J: TRBJ1-2; V: TRBV9; size: once; D: -; DNA: TGTGCCAGCAGGAGGGGTCCCCCCCACCTTAACTATGGCTACACCTTC; CDR3: CASRRGPPHLNYGYTF
J: TRBJ2-7; V: TRBV6-5; size: -; D: -; DNA: TGTGCCAGCAGTTACCCCGGGACTGGGGAGCAGTACTTC; CDR3: CASSYPGTGEQYF
J: TRBJ2-1; V: TRBV5-1; size: -; D: -; DNA: TGCGCCAGCAGCTCCCACCATGAGCAGTTCTTC; CDR3: CASSSHHEQFF
J: TRBJ2-7; V: TRBV28; size: -; D: TRBD1; DNA: TGTGCCAGCAGCTTCCGGGACAGGGCCCCCTACGAGCAGTACTTC; CDR3: CASSFRDRAPYEQYF
J: TRBJ1-1; V: TRBV2; size: -; D: TRBD1; DNA: TGTGCCAGCCGGGACAGCCTTAACACTGAAGCTTTCTTT; CDR3: CASRDSLNTEAFF
J: TRBJ2-1; V: TRBV13; size: -; D: -; DNA: TGTGCCAGCAGCTTATGGGCGGGATCGGCCTACAATGAGCAGTTCTTC; CDR3: CASSLWAGSAYNEQFF
J: TRBJ2-3; V: TRBV11-3; size: -; D: -; DNA: TGTGCCAGCAGCCCGAGGATGGCAGATACGCAGTATTTT; CDR3: CASSPRMADTQYF
J: TRBJ2-5; V: TRBV30; size: -; D: TRBD2; DNA: TGTGCCTGGAGTGCACCGACTAGCGGGGGGCGAGAGACCCAGTACTTC; CDR3: CAWSAPTSGGRETQYF
J: TRBJ1-5; V: TRBV9; size: -; D: -; DNA: TGTGCCAGCAGCGTAGGAGGGGGGCCCAATCAGCCCCAGCATTTT; CDR3: CASSVGGGPNQPQHF
J: TRBJ2-7; V: TRBV6-6; size: -; D: TRBD1; DNA: TGTGCCAGCCGACAGGGTCCCGAGCAGTACTTC; CDR3: CASRQGPEQYF
J: TRBJ2-3; V: TRBV18; size: -; D: TRBD2; DNA: TGTGCCAGCTCACCACCGAATCGGGGGGGCACAGATACGCAGTATTTT; CDR3: CASSPPNRGGTDTQYF
J: TRBJ2-3; V: TRBV7-2; size: -; D: -; DNA: TGTGCCAGCAGCTTAAGGGGCGGGGTCCGCCGAGGAGTGACAGATACGCAGTATTTT; CDR3: CASSLRGGVRRGVTDTQYF
J: TRBJ2-4; V: TRBV28; size: few; D: TRBD1; DNA: TGTGCCAGCCAAGGACAGGATTTAGCCAAAAACATTCAGTACTTC; CDR3: CASQGQDLAKNIQYF